Presented here are 16 T cell receptor beta chains from one specimen sequenced in a study of CD4 T cells in relation to SARS-CoV-2 and coronaviruses. Assay: immunoSEQ multiplex PCR; the TCRdb copy retains only in-frame clones and omits some. The sample has tens of thousands of clones, 75% to 90% seen once; the top ten hold 3% to 3.5%. Material: memory CD4+ T cells from PBMCs. All receptors derive from an adult with COVID-19.

The V gene is TRBV5-1, the J gene TRBJ2-5, with TRBD2 as a possible D gene (6 bases). The CDR3 has 14 residues. Germline assignment: CDR1 SGHRS and CDR2 YFSETQ. V dropped 4 bases and J dropped 6 bases, with 16 bases sitting between them. CDR3 nucleotide sequence: TGCGCCAGCAGCCGGGGGTACGAGGATAAGACCCAGTACTTC. Protein: CASSRGYEDKTQYF.

The chain joins TRBV19 to TRBJ1-1; weak D call: TRBD1 (6 bases). From germline, CDR1 is LNHDA and CDR2 SQIVND (reference sequence). V lost 6 bases and J 8 bases, leaving 16 bases between the germline ends. This CDR3 has 13 amino acids. DNA of the CDR3: TGTGCCAGTAGGGACGGACAGCTAGGGGAAGCTTTCTTT. Protein sequence: CASRDGQLGEAFF.

V gene TRBV2 combines with J gene TRBJ2-5, with a weak D call TRBD1 (6 bases). Germline V gives CDR1 SNHLY, CDR2 FYNNEI. V gave up 3 bases and J gave up 5 bases, with 7 bases separating them. CDR3 length equals 12 residues. The CDR3 DNA is TGTGCCAGCAGTGACAGGGGTGAGACCCAGTACTTC. Translated: CASSDRGETQYF.

This rearrangement joins TRBV5-1 to TRBJ2-5, with 7 nucleotides matching TRBD2. Trimming removed 7 bases from V and 4 bases from J; junction bases left unmatched: 10. Germline V gene lookup returns CDR1 SGHRS and CDR2 YFSETQ. The CDR3 is 14 residues long. The CDR3 sequence is CASGDGTGGETQYF. The CDR3 coding sequence is TGCGCCAGCGGGGACGGGACGGGGGGAGAGACCCAGTACTTC.

CDR3 amino acids: CASSVAPDRGNEQFF. Here the CDR3 DNA reads TGTGCCAGCAGCGTAGCCCCGGACAGGGGCAATGAGCAGTTCTTC. The V call is TRBV9, the J call TRBJ2-1; 9 bases line up with TRBD1. Germline CDR1 is SGDLS and CDR2 is YYNGEE. The V segment lost 0 bases and the J segment 6 bases; nucleotides outside the gene matches: 4. The CDR3 is 15 amino acids.

The chain carries TRBV28 and TRBJ1-1; the match to TRBD1 covers 8 bases. CDR1 is MDHEN, CDR2 SYDVKM, per germline. This CDR3 spans 12 amino acids. V lost 6 bases to trimming and J lost 8 bases; unmatched junction nucleotides: 5. The CDR3 nucleotides read TGTGCCAGCAGGAAAGGGGACAGGGAAGCTTTCTTT. Translation: CASRKGDREAFF.

The rearrangement uses TRBV28 and TRBJ2-7; 7 bases fit TRBD1. Germline assignment: CDR1 MDHEN and CDR2 SYDVKM. Unmatched junction bases numbered 15, after V lost 6 bases and J lost 4 bases. The CDR3 spans 16 residues. CDR3 residues: CASSTPKGQRRYEQYF. The CDR3 bases are TGTGCCAGCAGCACCCCTAAGGGACAGAGGCGTTACGAGCAGTACTTC.

This rearrangement joins TRBV12-3 or TRBV12-4 to TRBJ1-5; D is unclear. Trimming took 3 bases from V and 5 from J, leaving 8 bases between them. The CDR3 has 13 amino acids. The CDR3 spells CASSLNIDQPQHF. The CDR3 DNA reads as TGTGCCAGCAGTTTGAATATTGATCAGCCCCAGCATTTT.

The genes are TRBV5-4 and TRBJ1-1; D gene unclear. There are 16 residues in the CDR3. Trimming took off 4 bases at V and 2 bases at J, with 18 bases between the two ends. Germline V gives CDR1 SGHNT, CDR2 YYREEE (reference sequence). CDR3 in DNA: TGTGCCAGCAGCCCACGTACGGCAGGAGCTAACACTGAAGCTTTCTTT. Translating gives CASSPRTAGANTEAFF.

The J gene is TRBJ2-4, the V gene TRBV18, with D unclear. The CDR3 is 13 amino acids. Per germline, CDR1 KGHSH and CDR2 LQKENI. Trimming took off 3 bases at V and 8 bases at J, with 11 bases between the two ends. The CDR3 sequence is CASSPGLGDIQYF. The DNA of the CDR3 is TGTGCCAGCTCACCCGGTTTGGGCGACATTCAGTACTTC.

The V call is TRBV28, the J call TRBJ2-3; 10 positions match TRBD2. With V trimmed by 4 bases and J by 2 bases, 12 bases remained unmatched. The CDR3 totals 18 residues. The germline gives CDR1 MDHEN, CDR2 SYDVKM. CDR3 in amino acids: CASSSPVRLAGDTDTQYF. For the CDR3, the DNA is TGTGCCAGCAGTTCCCCGGTGAGGCTAGCGGGAGACACAGATACGCAGTATTTT.

The chain recombines TRBV28 with TRBJ1-1, with D perhaps matching TRBD1 (5 bases). The V gene lost 3 bases and the J gene lost 5 bases, with 16 bases spanning the gap. This CDR3 is 15 amino acids long. The V gene's germline CDR1 is MDHEN and CDR2 SYDVKM. The CDR3 DNA is TGTGCCAGCAGTTTTCCGGGGGGTACTGGGACTGAAGCTTTCTTT. This gives the protein CASSFPGGTGTEAFF.

V usage is TRBV11-2 and J usage is TRBJ2-1, with 8 bases lining up with TRBD2. This CDR3 spans 17 amino acids. V dropped 5 bases and J dropped 0; count of bases not matched to a gene: 9. CDR1 is SGHAT, CDR2 FQNNGV, per germline. For the CDR3, the DNA is TGTGCCAGCAGCCCCCGACTAGCGCGAAGCTCCTACAATGAGCAGTTCTTC. Protein product: CASSPRLARSSYNEQFF.

The chain links TRBV6-5 to TRBJ1-1; possibly TRBD1 for D (5 bases). The length of the CDR3 is 13 residues. V was pared by 7 bases and J by 1 base, with 10 bases between. Per germline, CDR1 MNHEY and CDR2 SVGAGI. This chain's CDR3 is CASNNRQNTEAFF. Here the CDR3 DNA reads TGTGCCAGCAATAACAGGCAGAACACTGAAGCTTTCTTT.

This clone was counted a few times. J is TRBJ2-1 and V is TRBV7-2; D gene ambiguous. Per the germline V gene, CDR1 is SGHTA and CDR2 is FQGNSA. Trimming took 2 bases from V and 6 from J, leaving 5 bases between them. The CDR3 consists of 12 residues. The CDR3 protein is CASSLRINEQFF. The CDR3 DNA reads TGTGCCAGCAGCTTACGTATCAATGAGCAGTTCTTC.

The chain is built from TRBV7-2 and TRBJ2-5, with D unresolved. V was cut by 5 bases and J by 4 bases, with 5 bases left in between. Germline CDR1 and CDR2: SGHTA and FQGNSA. This CDR3 has 11 amino acids. In nucleotides, the CDR3 is TGTGCCAGCAGCGTAATAGAGACCCAGTACTTC. This gives the protein CASSVIETQYF.